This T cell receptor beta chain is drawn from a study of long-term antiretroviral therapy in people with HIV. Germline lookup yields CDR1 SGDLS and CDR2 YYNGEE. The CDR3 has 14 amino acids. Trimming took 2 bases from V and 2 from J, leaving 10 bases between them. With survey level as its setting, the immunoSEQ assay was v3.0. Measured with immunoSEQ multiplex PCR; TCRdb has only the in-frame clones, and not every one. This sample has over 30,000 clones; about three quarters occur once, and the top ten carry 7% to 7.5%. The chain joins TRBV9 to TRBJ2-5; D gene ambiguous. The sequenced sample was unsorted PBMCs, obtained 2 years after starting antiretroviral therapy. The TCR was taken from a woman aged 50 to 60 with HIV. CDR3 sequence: CASSVGGTQETQYF. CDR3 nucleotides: TGTGCCAGCAGCGTTGGCGGAACGCAAGAGACCCAGTACTTC.